This TCR beta chain is from a study of blood T cell repertoires in COVID-19. Assay used: immunoSEQ multiplex PCR; TCRdb lists only in-frame clones, some missing. The sample shows around 230,000 clones, around 83% of them seen only once. V gave up 0 bases and J gave up 4 bases, with 10 bases separating them. Looked up from germline, CDR1 is SGDLS and CDR2 is YYNGEE. This CDR3 is 14 amino acids long. Sequencing was carried out using peripheral blood. The V gene is TRBV9, the J gene TRBJ2-5, with a tentative D call TRBD2 (6 bases). This sequence was found in a man aged 40-50 years who had recovered from COVID-19. The CDR3 here is CASSVAGVRETQYF. The CDR3 nucleotides are TGTGCCAGCAGCGTAGCGGGGGTACGAGAGACCCAGTACTTC.